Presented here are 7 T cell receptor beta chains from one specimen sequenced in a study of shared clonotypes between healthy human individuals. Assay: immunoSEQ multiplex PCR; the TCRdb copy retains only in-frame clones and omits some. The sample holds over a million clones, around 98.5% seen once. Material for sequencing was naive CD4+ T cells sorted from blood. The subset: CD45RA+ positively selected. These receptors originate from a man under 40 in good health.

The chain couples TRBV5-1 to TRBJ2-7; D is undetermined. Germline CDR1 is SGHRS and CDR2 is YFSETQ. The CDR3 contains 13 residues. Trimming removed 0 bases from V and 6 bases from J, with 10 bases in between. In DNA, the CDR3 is TGCGCCAGCAGCTTGGGCCCCGTCGGCGAGCAGTACTTC. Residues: CASSLGPVGEQYF.

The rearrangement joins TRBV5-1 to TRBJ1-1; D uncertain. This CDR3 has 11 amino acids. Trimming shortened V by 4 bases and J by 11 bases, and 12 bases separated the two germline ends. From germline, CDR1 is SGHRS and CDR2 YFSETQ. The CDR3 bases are TGCGCCAGCAGCGTAAAGGGAGAGGCTTTCTTT. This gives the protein CASSVKGEAFF.

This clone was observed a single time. The CDR3 region is CASSFQGLEETQYF. CDR3 bases: TGTGCCAGCAGTTTCCAGGGACTTGAAGAGACCCAGTACTTC. This sequence joins TRBV28 and TRBJ2-5; D may be TRBD2 (6 bases). Trimming pared 3 bases from V and 3 bases from J, leaving 11 bases between. Germline V gene data show CDR1 as MDHEN and CDR2 as SYDVKM. The CDR3 consists of 14 residues.

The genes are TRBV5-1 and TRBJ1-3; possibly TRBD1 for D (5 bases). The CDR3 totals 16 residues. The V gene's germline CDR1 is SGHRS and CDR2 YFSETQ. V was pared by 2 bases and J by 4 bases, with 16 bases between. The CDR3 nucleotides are TGCGCCAGCAGCTTACAACTACAGGCCCTCGGAAACACCATATATTTT. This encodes CASSLQLQALGNTIYF.

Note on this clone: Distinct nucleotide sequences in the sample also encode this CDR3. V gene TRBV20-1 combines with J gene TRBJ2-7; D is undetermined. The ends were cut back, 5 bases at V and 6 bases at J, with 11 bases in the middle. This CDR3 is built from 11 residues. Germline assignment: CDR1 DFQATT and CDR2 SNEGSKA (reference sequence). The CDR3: CSASGPREQYF. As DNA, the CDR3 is TGCAGTGCTTCAGGTCCCCGCGAGCAGTACTTC.

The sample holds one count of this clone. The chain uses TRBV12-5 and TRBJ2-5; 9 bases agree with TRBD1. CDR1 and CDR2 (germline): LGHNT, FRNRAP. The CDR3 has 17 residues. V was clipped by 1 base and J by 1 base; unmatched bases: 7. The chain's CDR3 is CASGLEPPGQGQETQYF. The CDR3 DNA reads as TGTGCTAGTGGTTTGGAACCTCCGGGACAGGGCCAAGAGACCCAGTACTTC.

Here the CDR3 DNA reads TGTGCCAGCAGTTTACTGGGCAGGGTGGGCACTGAAGCTTTCTTT. Protein product: CASSLLGRVGTEAFF. V gene TRBV28 combines with J gene TRBJ1-1; tentative D call: TRBD1 (5 bases). Germline V CDR1 and CDR2: MDHEN, SYDVKM. CDR3 length: 15 residues. V dropped 2 bases and J dropped 4 bases, with 14 bases sitting between them.